Each of the 14 T cell receptor beta chains below was sequenced from the same sample in a study of cytomegalovirus exposure and HLA in healthy donors. The PCR contained 60 Vbeta and 13 Jbeta primers. The protocol was immunoSEQ multiplex PCR, while the TCRdb copy is restricted to in-frame clones and leaves out a portion. The repertoire holds roughly 200,000 clones, with around three quarters as singletons. Sequenced input: PBMCs. These receptor sequences come from a man aged 30 to 39 in good health and CMV-seronegative.

The V and J genes are TRBV5-1 and TRBJ1-2, with D maybe TRBD1 (5 bases). This CDR3 region has 15 residues. Germline V gene sequence: CDR1 SGHRS, CDR2 YFSETQ. Trimming took off 4 bases at V and 4 bases at J, with 17 bases between the two ends. Here the CDR3 DNA reads TGCGCCAGCAGCGACCAGACAGATTTGATCTATGGCTACACCTTC. Translated: CASSDQTDLIYGYTF.

The chain is built from TRBV1 and TRBJ2-5; the table's D gene call, TRBD2, was not cross checked with the DNA. TRBV1 is labeled a pseudogene. CDR3 size: 18 residues. The CDR3: CTSSQAPKSAGGQETQYF. The CDR3 bases are TGCACCAGCAGCCAAGCCCCTAAATCAGCGGGGGGTCAAGAGACCCAGTACTTC.

J is TRBJ1-2 and V is TRBV6-5; D is perhaps TRBD1 (6 bases). V shed 8 bases and J shed 6 bases, with 22 bases lying between them. This CDR3 contains 15 residues. CDR1 and CDR2 from the germline V gene are MNHEY and SVGAGI. The CDR3 bases are TGTGCCAGCTTCCGTCGGTCAGGGGCTTTGGATGGCTACACCTTC. Its translation: CASFRRSGALDGYTF.

The CDR3 protein is CAISGGSTEAFF. DNA for the CDR3: TGTGCCATCAGTGGGGGCAGCACTGAAGCTTTCTTT. V gene TRBV10-3 combines with J gene TRBJ1-1; perhaps TRBD1 as D (5 bases). Trimming removed 4 bases at V and 4 bases at J, with 7 bases between. CDR1 is ENHRY, CDR2 SYGVKD, per germline. The CDR3 has 12 amino acids.

The chain combines TRBV5-1 with TRBJ2-7, with a tentative D call TRBD1 (5 bases). The CDR3 length is 13 residues. Trimming left V 4 bases short and J 3 bases short, with 11 bases between. In germline, CDR1 is SGHRS, CDR2 YFSETQ. The CDR3 DNA reads TGCGCCAGCAGCCCAGGACAAGACTACGAGCAGTACTTC. Translated: CASSPGQDYEQYF. Full variable domain (outside the CDR3, taken from reference TRBV5-1 and TRBJ2-7): KAGVTQTPRYLIKTRGQQVTLSCSPISGHRSVSWYQQTPGQGLQFLFEYFSETQRNKGNFPGRFSGRQFSNSRSEMNVSTLELGDSALYLCASSPGQDYEQYFGPGTRLTVT.

The V call is TRBV5-1, the J call TRBJ2-7; D uncertain. Between the trimmed V and J ends, which lost 0 bases and 2 bases, there was a span of 12 bases. Germline V gives CDR1 SGHRS, CDR2 YFSETQ. The CDR3 consists of 15 residues. The CDR3 here is CASSLGLNIAYEQYF. The CDR3 region has the DNA TGCGCCAGCAGCTTGGGTCTAAATATAGCCTACGAGCAGTACTTC.

The V call is TRBV9, the J call TRBJ1-1; D is possibly TRBD1 (5 bases). V was cut by 0 bases and J by 7 bases, with 13 bases left in between. The CDR3 length is 14 residues. The germline gives CDR1 SGDLS, CDR2 YYNGEE. CDR3 sequence (DNA): TGTGCCAGCAGCGTAGCCGGGGGTGGTAGTGAAGCTTTCTTT. This encodes CASSVAGGGSEAFF.

The chain couples TRBV12-5 to TRBJ2-3; the match to TRBD2 covers 11 bases. V was pared by 2 bases and J by 3 bases, with 1 base of the junction left unmatched. Germline V gene sequence: CDR1 LGHNT, CDR2 FRNRAP. The CDR3 runs 15 residues. The CDR3 loop reads CASGLSSGRTDTQYF. The CDR3 DNA reads as TGTGCTAGTGGTTTGTCTAGCGGGAGGACAGATACGCAGTATTTT.

The chain recombines TRBV7-3 with TRBJ1-3; TRBD1 matches at 7 bases. Germline CDR1 and CDR2: SGHTA and FQGTGA. The CDR3 totals 14 residues. J gave up 8 bases and V 8 bases, and 12 bases lay outside the gene matches. In nucleotides, the CDR3 is TGTGCCAGCCGAACAACAGGGGTCTTAGACACCATATATTTT. The encoded protein is CASRTTGVLDTIYF.

The rearrangement joins TRBV7-9 to TRBJ2-1; 7 nucleotides align to TRBD2. The CDR3 runs to 15 residues. V dropped 5 bases and J dropped 4; count of bases not matched to a gene: 8. CDR1 is SEHNR, CDR2 FQNEAQ, per germline (reference sequence). The CDR3 is CASSAGEQPYNEQFF. CDR3 nucleotide sequence: TGTGCCAGCAGCGCGGGGGAACAGCCGTACAATGAGCAGTTCTTC. Full variable domain (remainder filled in from reference TRBV7-9 and TRBJ2-1): DTGVSQNPRHKITKRGQNVTFRCDPISEHNRLYWYRQTLGQGPEFLTYFQNEAQLEKSRLLSDRFSAERPKGSFSTLEIQRTEQGDSAMYLCASSAGEQPYNEQFFGPGTRLTVL.

This clone was observed a single time. The rearrangement links TRBV28 to TRBJ1-5, with 7 bases aligning to TRBD1. The V segment lost 4 bases and the J segment 0 bases; nucleotides outside the gene matches: 12. The CDR3 is made up of 18 amino acids. Germline CDR1 MDHEN, CDR2 SYDVKM. The CDR3 DNA sequence: TGTGCCAGCAGTTCTCCGGGACAGAAAGGGTATAGCAATCAGCCCCAGCATTTT. Translation: CASSSPGQKGYSNQPQHF.

This chain joins TRBV28 and TRBJ1-1; D remains unclear. Between the trimmed V and J ends, which lost 10 bases and 0 bases, there was a span of 12 bases. This CDR3 contains 13 residues. The germline V gene encodes CDR1 MDHEN and CDR2 SYDVKM. DNA of the CDR3: TGTGCCACCAAGACATTAATGAACACTGAAGCTTTCTTT. This codes for CATKTLMNTEAFF. Drawing the rest from reference TRBV28 and TRBJ1-1, the complete variable domain is DVKVTQSSRYLVKRTGEKVFLECVQDMDHENMFWYRQDPGLGLRLIYFSYDVKMKEKGDIPEGYSVSREKKERFSLILESASTNQTSMYLCATKTLMNTEAFFGQGTRLTVV.

The chain joins TRBV28 to TRBJ2-1; TRBD2 might be the D (5 bases). The CDR3 sequence is 11 residues long. V lost 6 bases to trimming and J lost 10 bases, with 10 bases between them. CDR1 and CDR2 from the germline V gene are MDHEN and SYDVKM. The CDR3 DNA is TGTGCCAGCAGGATCCCGGGGGAGCAGTTCTTC. It is translated as CASRIPGEQFF.

For the CDR3, the DNA is TGTGCCAGCAGCCCCCGGACTAGCGGGAGGTACGAGCAGTACTTC. It translates to CASSPRTSGRYEQYF. The chain couples TRBV5-8 to TRBJ2-7; 14 bases are shared with TRBD2. Trimming took 4 bases from V and 4 from J; bases not matched to a gene: 4. The CDR3 is made up of 15 amino acids. Germline values: CDR1 SGHTS, CDR2 YDEGEE. The whole variable domain, remainder taken from reference TRBV5-8 and TRBJ2-7, is EAGVTQSPTHLIKTRGQQATLRCSPISGHTSVYWYQQALGLGLQFLLWYDEGEERNRGNFPPRFSGRQFPNYSSELNVNALELEDSALYLCASSPRTSGRYEQYFGPGTRLTVT.